A selection of T cell receptor beta chains follows, all from one sample in a study of T-cell memory formation after mild COVID-19. TCRdb redid the calling of the 5' RACE reads with MiXCR, one entry per CDR3 protein. This sample has approximately 490,000 distinct CDR3 sequences; roughly 20% occur once, and the top ten carry under 15%. The specimen was PBMCs or a T cell subset sorted from them (not recorded which). The receptors were gathered from an adult woman who had mild COVID-19 (a few samples of this study predate the infection). Cell type and time point are not known. Each CDR3 is given with its conserved first and last residue. A D gene is named only where the DNA matches it firmly. For some rows the clone size is stated as once, few or many, or as a class when expanded; others skip it.

clone size: few
V gene: TRBV11-2
J gene: TRBJ2-7
D gene: .
CDR3 DNA: TGTGCCAGCAGCTTAGCTGTGGGAGTGCGGGACGAGCAGTACTTC
CDR3 protein: CASSLAVGVRDEQYF

clone size: once
V gene: TRBV5-4
J gene: TRBJ2-5
D gene: .
CDR3 DNA: TGTGCCAGCAGCACGGGGGCGGGTCTCACGTACCAAGAGACACAGTACTTC
CDR3 protein: CASSTGAGLTYQETQYF

clone size: .
V gene: TRBV25-1
J gene: TRBJ1-6
D gene: .
CDR3 DNA: TGTGCCAGCAGTGAATTTAATTCACCCCTCCACTTT
CDR3 protein: CASSEFNSPLHF

clone size: few
V gene: TRBV3-1
J gene: TRBJ1-1
D gene: TRBD1
CDR3 DNA: TGTGCCAGCAGCCCGTGGACAGGGGGAGGCACTGAAGCTTTCTTT
CDR3 protein: CASSPWTGGGTEAFF

clone size: many
V gene: TRBV7-9
J gene: TRBJ2-7
D gene: .
CDR3 DNA: TGTGCCAGCACCCGCCTCCGGAGCTCCTACGAGCAGTACTTC
CDR3 protein: CASTRLRSSYEQYF

clone size: .
V gene: TRBV5-1
J gene: TRBJ2-3
D gene: .
CDR3 DNA: TGCGCCAGCAGCTTGGCACCCCGGGACAACACAGATACGCAGTATTTT
CDR3 protein: CASSLAPRDNTDTQYF

clone size: few
V gene: TRBV4-3
J gene: TRBJ2-1
D gene: TRBD2
CDR3 DNA: TGCGCCAGCAGCCAAGATGTGACTAGCGGGAGAAACAATGAGCAGTTCTTC
CDR3 protein: CASSQDVTSGRNNEQFF

clone size: .
V gene: TRBV24-1
J gene: TRBJ1-1
D gene: .
CDR3 DNA: TGTGCCACCAGTGACCCAAAGACAGCTAACACTGAAGCTTTCTTT
CDR3 protein: CATSDPKTANTEAFF

clone size: .
V gene: TRBV20-1
J gene: TRBJ2-1
D gene: .
CDR3 DNA: TGCAGTGCTCCTAGGGCGGATGAGCAGTTCTTC
CDR3 protein: CSAPRADEQFF

clone size: few
V gene: TRBV5-5
J gene: TRBJ2-1
D gene: TRBD2
CDR3 DNA: TGTGCCAGCAGCACTACCGGGACTACTTCGTTCAATGAGCAGTTCTTC
CDR3 protein: CASSTTGTTSFNEQFF